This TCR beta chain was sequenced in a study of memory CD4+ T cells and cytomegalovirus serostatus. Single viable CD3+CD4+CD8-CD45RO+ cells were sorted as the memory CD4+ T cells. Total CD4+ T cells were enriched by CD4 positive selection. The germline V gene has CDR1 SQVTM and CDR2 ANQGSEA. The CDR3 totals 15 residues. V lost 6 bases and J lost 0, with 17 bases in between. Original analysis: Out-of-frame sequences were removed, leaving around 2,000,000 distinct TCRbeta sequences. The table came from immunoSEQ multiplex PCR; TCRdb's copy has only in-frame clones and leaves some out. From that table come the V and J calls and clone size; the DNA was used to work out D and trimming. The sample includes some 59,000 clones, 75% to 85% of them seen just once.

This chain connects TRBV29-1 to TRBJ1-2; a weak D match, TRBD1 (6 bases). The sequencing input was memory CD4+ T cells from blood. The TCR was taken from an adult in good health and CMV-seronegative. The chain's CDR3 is CSVTTTGLTNYGYTF. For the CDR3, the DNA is TGCAGCGTCACCACTACAGGGCTAACTAACTATGGCTACACCTTC.